The entry below describes one T cell receptor beta chain. As yet, its antigen is unknown. Every isolated RNA sample was fully reverse transcribed, so sequencing captured expressed TCRB transcripts. The table came from immunoSEQ multiplex PCR; TCRdb's copy has only in-frame clones and leaves some out. Of over 600,000 clones in the sample, around 12% were seen once. Sampling consisted of one heparinised blood draw per donor, averaging roughly 0.12 L. This CDR3 comprises 11 residues. The V gene lost 3 bases and the J gene lost 6 bases, with 3 bases spanning the gap. Per germline, CDR1 MDHEN and CDR2 SYDVKM. The sample comes from a study of beta chain features in type 1 diabetes. General study findings and limits: Diminished insertions and augmented deletions at VDJ junctions characterized type 1 diabetes patients. Patients with Type 1 diabetes showed moderately but significantly shorter TCRB CDR3s in all four CD4+ subsets.

This clonotype originated in a man aged 25 to 40 with type 1 diabetes. The chain joins TRBV28 to TRBJ1-3; no clear D gene. Sequences were obtained from naive CD4+ T cells from blood. For the CDR3, the DNA is TGTGCCAGCAGTTTTGTAAACACCATATATTTT. Its protein product is CASSFVNTIYF.